These 21 T cell receptor beta chains were all obtained from the same sample, sequenced in a study of T cell changes during pregnancy in multiple sclerosis. The assay was immunoSEQ multiplex PCR, and TCRdb's table has in-frame clones only and misses some. The sample has 30,000 to 45,000 clones; just over 90% are singletons. The sample consisted of CD4+ T cells from peripheral blood mononuclear cells, taken in the first trimester of pregnancy. These receptors originate from a female donor with multiple sclerosis, enrolled in a pregnancy study.

V and J are TRBV7-8 and TRBJ1-1, with D perhaps TRBD1 (6 bases). V was pared by 4 bases and J by 5 bases, with 14 bases between. The V gene's germline CDR1 is SGHVS and CDR2 FQNEAQ. This CDR3 has 14 residues. The CDR3 reads CASSSLNRETEAFF. The CDR3 DNA sequence: TGTGCCAGCAGCTCACTAAACAGGGAGACTGAAGCTTTCTTT.

The chain employs TRBV18 and TRBJ2-3, with a tentative D call TRBD1 (5 bases). This CDR3 comprises 15 residues. Per the germline V gene, CDR1 is KGHSH and CDR2 is LQKENI. Trimming removed 8 bases at V and 4 bases at J, with 19 bases between. The CDR3 spells CASPKSDSRADTQYF. The CDR3 DNA is TGTGCCAGCCCAAAATCTGACAGTCGCGCAGATACGCAGTATTTT. Based on the CDR3 plus reference TRBV18 and TRBJ2-3, the full variable domain is NAGVMQNPRHLVRRRGQEARLRCSPMKGHSHVYWYRQLPEEGLKFMVYLQKENIIDESGMPKERFSAEFPKEGPSILRIQQVVRGDSAAYFCASPKSDSRADTQYFGPGTRLTVL.

The rearrangement links TRBV6-5 to TRBJ1-1; no firm D call. The germline CDR1 and CDR2 sequences are MNHEY and SVGAGI. V lost 6 bases to trimming and J lost 6 bases, with 14 bases between them. This CDR3 has 13 residues. The CDR3 spells CASSKARTAEAFF. The CDR3, as DNA: TGTGCCAGCAGCAAAGCTCGAACGGCTGAAGCTTTCTTT.

This clone was found once. V usage is TRBV5-1 and J usage is TRBJ2-5; TRBD1 aligns across 7 bases. Germline V lookup: CDR1 SGHRS, CDR2 YFSETQ. J lost 1 base, V lost 4 bases, and 10 bases had no gene match. The CDR3 is 16 residues long. DNA for the CDR3: TGCGCCAGCAGCAAGGGGGACAGAAACCCCCAAGAGACCCAGTACTTC. This sequence encodes CASSKGDRNPQETQYF.

The V gene is TRBV28, the J gene TRBJ1-3, with TRBD1 matching over 8 bases. The germline V gene has CDR1 MDHEN and CDR2 SYDVKM. The V gene end was trimmed by 0 bases and the J gene end by 2 bases; junction bases not matched to a gene: 0. The CDR3 totals 15 residues. The CDR3 DNA is TGTGCCAGCAGTTTATGGACAGGGGCTGGAAACACCATATATTTT. Encoded protein: CASSLWTGAGNTIYF.

The V gene is TRBV5-5, the J gene TRBJ2-7; D unresolved. The CDR3 covers 14 residues. CDR1 and CDR2 (germline): SGHKS, YYEKEE (reference sequence). V lost 0 bases to trimming and J lost 1 base, with 8 bases between them. CDR3 bases: TGTGCCAGCAGCTTGGGGCTCCCATCCTACGAGCAGTACTTC. Translated, it gives CASSLGLPSYEQYF.

The genes are TRBV6-5 and TRBJ2-2; tentatively, D is TRBD1 (7 bases). Germline values: CDR1 MNHEY, CDR2 SVGAGI. The CDR3 length is 14 residues. V was clipped by 8 bases and J by 5 bases, with 15 bases between them. DNA for the CDR3: TGTGCCAGCCCCGAGGAGGGGGCAACCGGGGAGCTGTTTTTT. Translating it yields CASPEEGATGELFF.

The chain is built from TRBV10-2 and TRBJ1-3; unclear D gene. The CDR3 runs to 14 residues. Trimming cost V 3 bases and J 4 bases, with 10 bases left between them. Germline V gene sequence: CDR1 WSHSY, CDR2 SAAADI. The CDR3 loop is CASSDYGLGNTIYF. In DNA form, the CDR3 reads TGCGCCAGCAGTGACTACGGTTTGGGAAACACCATATATTTT.

This rearrangement joins TRBV5-1 to TRBJ2-7; TRBD1 agrees at 9 bases. Trimming removed 0 bases from V and 2 bases from J; junction bases left unmatched: 3. CDR3 length: 15 residues. The germline gives CDR1 SGHRS, CDR2 YFSETQ. The CDR3 loop is CASSLGGTGTYEQYF. CDR3 bases: TGCGCCAGCAGCTTGGGCGGGACAGGGACCTACGAGCAGTACTTC.

The rearrangement joins TRBV2 to TRBJ1-5, with 7 bases that match TRBD1. The CDR3 consists of 14 residues. Germline CDR1 reads SNHLY; CDR2 reads FYNNEI. Trimming removed 7 bases from V and 7 bases from J; junction bases left unmatched: 10. In DNA form, the CDR3 reads TGTGCCAGCACCTCTGAGGGGGCAGGGCAGCCCCAGCATTTT. It encodes CASTSEGAGQPQHF.

Remarks on this clone: Other nucleotide sequences from this sample produce the same CDR3. The rearrangement uses TRBV5-4 and TRBJ2-5; D is unclear. The V end lost 1 base, the J end lost 2 bases, and 9 bases lay between the germline ends. This CDR3 region has 14 residues. Germline CDR1 and CDR2: SGHNT and YYREEE (reference sequence). This CDR3 is CASSLMREQETQYF. In DNA, the CDR3 is TGTGCCAGCAGCTTGATGAGAGAACAAGAGACCCAGTACTTC.

This chain joins TRBV7-8 and TRBJ2-7; 8 nucleotides agree with TRBD1. The CDR3 has 13 residues. From germline, CDR1 is SGHVS and CDR2 FQNEAQ. V dropped 5 bases and J dropped 12; count of bases not matched to a gene: 12. CDR3: CASSPGQGPSRYF. The CDR3 bases are TGTGCCAGCAGCCCTGGACAGGGCCCCTCTAGGTACTTC.

The chain joins TRBV19 to TRBJ1-1; a possible D gene is TRBD1 (5 bases). Trimming took 4 bases from V and 6 from J, leaving 15 bases between them. Germline assignment: CDR1 LNHDA and CDR2 SQIVND (reference sequence). This CDR3 is built from 14 residues. CDR3 region: CASSKYQGVAEAFF. DNA for the CDR3: TGTGCCAGTAGTAAATATCAAGGGGTCGCTGAAGCTTTCTTT.

The rearrangement uses TRBV6-6 and TRBJ1-2, with no clear D. CDR1 is MNHNY, CDR2 SVGAGI, per germline (reference sequence). With 4 bases removed from V and 5 bases from J, the gap between germline ends came to 17 bases. The CDR3 totals 15 residues. The CDR3 is CASSSRLGSGYGYTF. CDR3 DNA: TGTGCCAGCAGTTCACGCCTGGGGTCGGGGTATGGCTACACCTTC.

The chain couples TRBV13 to TRBJ2-3, with a weak D call TRBD2 (5 bases). Germline CDR1 PRHDT, CDR2 FYEKMQ (reference sequence). CDR3 length: 14 amino acids. V was clipped by 7 bases and J by 3 bases, with 14 bases between them. The CDR3 sequence is CASNPRGRTDTQYF. CDR3 DNA sequence: TGTGCCAGCAACCCCCGGGGTCGGACAGATACGCAGTATTTT.

This sequence joins TRBV7-7 and TRBJ2-5; D is uncertain. Trimming removed 5 bases at V and 1 base at J, with 11 bases between. The germline gives CDR1 SSHAT, CDR2 FNYEAQ (reference sequence). The CDR3 has 14 amino acids. The CDR3 DNA sequence: TGTGCCAGCAGCCACGCCTCCGGCCAAGAGACCCAGTACTTC. Translation: CASSHASGQETQYF.

Only one count was recorded for this clone. This chain uses TRBV5-1 with TRBJ2-4; TRBD1 aligns across 8 bases. This CDR3 is built from 13 residues. Trimming at V came to 9 bases and at J to 7 bases, leaving 9 bases not matched to a gene. Germline CDR1 reads SGHRS; CDR2 reads YFSETQ. The CDR3 nucleotides are TGCGCCACCGTTGGACAGGGTAGGAACATTCAGTACTTC. Translation: CATVGQGRNIQYF. The entire variable domain, with the rest obtained from reference TRBV5-1 and TRBJ2-4, is as follows: KAGVTQTPRYLIKTRGQQVTLSCSPISGHRSVSWYQQTPGQGLQFLFEYFSETQRNKGNFPGRFSGRQFSNSRSEMNVSTLELGDSALYLCATVGQGRNIQYFGAGTRLSVL.

The chain employs TRBV27 and TRBJ1-1, with unresolved D. V lost 5 bases to trimming and J lost 7 bases, with 11 bases between them. Germline-derived CDR1 and CDR2 are MNHEY and SMNVEV (reference sequence). This CDR3 has 12 residues. The CDR3 sequence is CASSTLYGEAFF. In DNA form, the CDR3 reads TGTGCCAGCAGTACCCTATACGGTGAAGCTTTCTTT.

The rearrangement uses TRBV27 and TRBJ2-7; weak D call: TRBD1 (5 bases). CDR3 length: 16 amino acids. Trimming cost V 0 bases and J 0 bases, with 12 bases left between them. CDR1 is MNHEY and CDR2 is SMNVEV in the germline V gene (reference sequence). The CDR3 DNA is TGTGCCAGCAGTTTATCACAGACAGTGGACTCCTACGAGCAGTACTTC. This encodes CASSLSQTVDSYEQYF.

The CDR3 bases are TGTGCCAGCCCCCGGACAGGGGCCGATGGCTATGGCTACACCTTC. The encoded protein is CASPRTGADGYGYTF. J is TRBJ1-2 and V is TRBV21-1; the DNA was not used to check the table's D call, TRBD1. TRBV21-1 is a pseudogene segment. The CDR3 contains 15 residues.

The rearrangement joins TRBV27 to TRBJ2-5, with 8 bases fitting TRBD2. The CDR3 has 14 amino acids. J was trimmed by 3 bases and V by 5 bases; bases with no gene match: 5. Germline V gives CDR1 MNHEY, CDR2 SMNVEV (reference sequence). Written as DNA, the CDR3 is TGTGCCAGCAGTCCGAGCGGGGGAAAAGAGACCCAGTACTTC. Residues: CASSPSGGKETQYF.